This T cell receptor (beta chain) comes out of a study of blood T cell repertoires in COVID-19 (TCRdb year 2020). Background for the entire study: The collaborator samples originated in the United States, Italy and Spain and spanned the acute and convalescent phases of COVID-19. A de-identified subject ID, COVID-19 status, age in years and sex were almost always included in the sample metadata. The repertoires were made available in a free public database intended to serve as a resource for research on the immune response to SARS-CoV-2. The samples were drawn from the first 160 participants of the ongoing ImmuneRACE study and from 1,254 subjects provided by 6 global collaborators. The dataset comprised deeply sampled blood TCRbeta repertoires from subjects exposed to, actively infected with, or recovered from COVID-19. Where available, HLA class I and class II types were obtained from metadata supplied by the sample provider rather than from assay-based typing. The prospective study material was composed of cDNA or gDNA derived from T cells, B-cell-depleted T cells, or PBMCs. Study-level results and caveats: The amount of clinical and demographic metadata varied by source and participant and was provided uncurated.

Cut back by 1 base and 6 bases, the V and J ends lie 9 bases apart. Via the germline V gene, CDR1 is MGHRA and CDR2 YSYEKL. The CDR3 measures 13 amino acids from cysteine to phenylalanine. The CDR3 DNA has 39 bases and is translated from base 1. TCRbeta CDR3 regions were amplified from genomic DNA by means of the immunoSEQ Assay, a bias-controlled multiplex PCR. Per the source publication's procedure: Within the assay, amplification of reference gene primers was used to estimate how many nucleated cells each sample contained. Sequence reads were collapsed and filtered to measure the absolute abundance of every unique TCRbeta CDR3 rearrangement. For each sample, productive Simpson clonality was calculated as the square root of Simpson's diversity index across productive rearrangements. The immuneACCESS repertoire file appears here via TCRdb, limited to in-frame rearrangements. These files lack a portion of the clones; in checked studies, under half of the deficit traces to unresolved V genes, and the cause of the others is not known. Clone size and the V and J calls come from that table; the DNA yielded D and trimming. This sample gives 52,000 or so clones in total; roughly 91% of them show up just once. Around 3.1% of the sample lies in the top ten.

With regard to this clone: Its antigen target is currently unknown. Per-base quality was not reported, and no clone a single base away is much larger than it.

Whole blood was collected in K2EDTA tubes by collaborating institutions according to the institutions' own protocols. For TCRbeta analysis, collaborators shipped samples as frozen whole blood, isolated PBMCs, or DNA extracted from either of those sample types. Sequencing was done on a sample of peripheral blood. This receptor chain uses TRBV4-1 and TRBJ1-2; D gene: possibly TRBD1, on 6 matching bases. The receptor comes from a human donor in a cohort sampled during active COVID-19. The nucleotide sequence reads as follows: TGCGCCAGCAGCCAAGGGACAGACCATGGCTACACCTTC. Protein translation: CASSQGTDHGYTF.